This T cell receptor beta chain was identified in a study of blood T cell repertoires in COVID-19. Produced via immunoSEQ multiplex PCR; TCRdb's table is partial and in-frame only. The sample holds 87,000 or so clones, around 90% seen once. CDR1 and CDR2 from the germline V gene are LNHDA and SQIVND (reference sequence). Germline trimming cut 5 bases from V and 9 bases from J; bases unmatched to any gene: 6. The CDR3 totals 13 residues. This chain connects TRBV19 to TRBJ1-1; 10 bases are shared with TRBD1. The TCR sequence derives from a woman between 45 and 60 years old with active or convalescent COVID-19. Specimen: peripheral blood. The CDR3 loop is CASSPDRGRQAFF. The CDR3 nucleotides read TGTGCCAGTAGTCCCGACAGGGGGCGGCAAGCTTTCTTT.